One T cell receptor beta chain is described in this entry. TCRdb keeps only in-frame clones here, not all; method: immunoSEQ multiplex PCR. The sample contains fewer than 60,000 clones, 90% to 95% of which appear only once. This sample was included in a study of technical replicates of blood from a few donors. CDR3 length equals 14 residues. Between the trimmed V and J ends, which lost 5 bases and 5 bases, there was a span of 14 bases. Germline CDR1 reads SGHTS; CDR2 reads YDEGEE. The sequenced material came from PBMCs. This TCR was recovered from a human donor in good health. Some clones in this sample may be carry-over from other donors' samples. The genes are TRBV5-8 and TRBJ2-1, with D tentatively TRBD2 (5 bases). The DNA for the CDR3 is TGTGCCAGCAGGGGCGGGTCGATTCACAATGAGCAGTTCTTC. It codes for CASRGGSIHNEQFF.